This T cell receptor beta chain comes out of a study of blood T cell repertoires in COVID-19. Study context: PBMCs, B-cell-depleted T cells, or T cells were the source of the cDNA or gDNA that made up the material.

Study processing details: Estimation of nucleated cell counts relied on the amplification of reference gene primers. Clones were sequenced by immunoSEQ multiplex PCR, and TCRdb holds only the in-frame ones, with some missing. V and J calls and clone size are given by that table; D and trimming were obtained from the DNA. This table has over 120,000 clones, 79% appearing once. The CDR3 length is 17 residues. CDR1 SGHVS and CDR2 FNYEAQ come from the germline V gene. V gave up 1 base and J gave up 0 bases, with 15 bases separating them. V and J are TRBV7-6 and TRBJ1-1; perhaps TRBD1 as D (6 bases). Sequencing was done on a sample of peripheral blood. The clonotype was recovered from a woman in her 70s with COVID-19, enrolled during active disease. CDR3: CASSLVGGRGMNTEAFF. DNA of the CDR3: TGTGCCAGCAGCTTAGTCGGGGGGCGAGGCATGAACACTGAAGCTTTCTTT.